Sequencing of this TCR beta chain was carried out in a study of blood T cells in healthy people across ages. Notes on the study in general: Per million T cells, TCR beta diversity dropped about linearly as age rose.

In terms of origin and age, donors were healthy Caucasian individuals from Russia aged roughly 6 to 95. Drawing of peripheral blood yielded about 9.7 milliliters from each donor. Isolated per sample were at least 7 million PBMCs. Combining a sample-barcoded 5' primer with a J-beta primer mix, a second PCR ran for about 6 to 12 cycles. A single record per CDR3 protein comes from TCRdb applying MiXCR to the 5' RACE reads. Here the sample spans 1.5 million to 2 million distinct CDR3 sequences, approximately 28% being singletons. Per the germline V gene, CDR1 is SEHNR and CDR2 is FQNEAQ (reference sequence). CDR3 length equals 16 residues. To note about this clonotype: The target antigen is unknown.

The receptor was isolated from a woman aged 30 to 39 in good health. This sequence joins TRBV7-9 and TRBJ2-7; 8 bases match TRBD2. The J call may be incorrect, as the DNA end agrees better with TRBJ2-5. Input material: blood. The CDR3 sequence: CASGFILRGGRETQYF. Here the CDR3 DNA reads TGTGCCAGCGGGTTCATTCTACGGGGGGGCCGCGAGACCCAGTACTTC.